What follows is one T cell receptor (beta chain) and its context. This clone has a handful of counts. Its binding antigen is unknown. Base qualities are not provided; no much larger clone lies one nucleotide away. The source of the sample is a study of blood T cell repertoires in COVID-19 (dated by TCRdb to 2019 to 2021). Concerning the study at large: The collaborator samples originated in the United States, Italy and Spain and spanned the acute and convalescent phases of COVID-19. Samples came from the ongoing ImmuneRACE study (first 160 participants) plus 1,254 subjects from 6 global collaborators. The repertoires were made available in a free public database intended to serve as a resource for research on the immune response to SARS-CoV-2. Where available, HLA class I and class II types were obtained from metadata supplied by the sample provider rather than from assay-based typing. The material from the prospective study consisted of cDNA or gDNA derived from T cells, B-cell-depleted T cells, or PBMCs. Subjects who had been exposed to COVID-19, were actively infected with it, or had recovered from it provided the deeply sampled blood TCRbeta repertoires that made up the dataset. The sample metadata nearly always contained a de-identified subject ID, COVID-19 status, age in years and sex.

Here is what the overall study found, with its caveats: How much clinical and demographic metadata was included differed by source and by participant, and the metadata was provided uncurated.

TCRbeta CDR3 regions were amplified from genomic DNA by means of the immunoSEQ Assay, a bias-controlled multiplex PCR. The authors' pipeline ran thus. The number of nucleated cells in each sample was estimated by amplification of reference gene primers within the assay. Sequence reads were collapsed and filtered to measure the absolute abundance of every unique TCRbeta CDR3 rearrangement. Productive Simpson clonality was computed per sample as the square root of Simpson's diversity index over productive rearrangements. TCRdb holds this immuneACCESS table with in-frame rearrangements only. Some clones are missing; in checked studies, unresolved V genes explain under half, and the rest has no known cause. Clonal size and the V and J genes are those of that table, whereas D and trimming came from the DNA. This sample has about 390,000 clones in its table, and about 90% of those were observed once. The ten top clones hold roughly 2.1% of the sample.

From a lookup of the germline V gene, CDR1 and CDR2 are SGHTA and FQGTGA. The CDR3 numbers 15 residues from cysteine through phenylalanine. The CDR3 DNA has 45 bases and is translated from base 1. Clipping removes 5 bases from V and 4 bases from J, with 5 as the unmatched junction base count. At one collaborating source in Seattle, patients were enrolled during active infection and were followed longitudinally through the course of disease. Each collaborating institution followed its own protocols to collect whole blood in K2EDTA tubes. For TCRbeta analysis, collaborator samples were shipped as frozen whole blood, as isolated PBMCs, or as DNA extracted from either sample type.

The clonotype originates from an older woman with COVID-19, enrolled during active disease. Sequenced: peripheral blood. The chain couples TRBV7-3 to TRBJ2-5; the junction holds 12 bases that match TRBD1. The sequenced DNA: TGTGCCAGCAGCCTGGGACAGGGGGCTCGAGAGACCCAGTACTTC. Translated, this is CASSLGQGARETQYF.